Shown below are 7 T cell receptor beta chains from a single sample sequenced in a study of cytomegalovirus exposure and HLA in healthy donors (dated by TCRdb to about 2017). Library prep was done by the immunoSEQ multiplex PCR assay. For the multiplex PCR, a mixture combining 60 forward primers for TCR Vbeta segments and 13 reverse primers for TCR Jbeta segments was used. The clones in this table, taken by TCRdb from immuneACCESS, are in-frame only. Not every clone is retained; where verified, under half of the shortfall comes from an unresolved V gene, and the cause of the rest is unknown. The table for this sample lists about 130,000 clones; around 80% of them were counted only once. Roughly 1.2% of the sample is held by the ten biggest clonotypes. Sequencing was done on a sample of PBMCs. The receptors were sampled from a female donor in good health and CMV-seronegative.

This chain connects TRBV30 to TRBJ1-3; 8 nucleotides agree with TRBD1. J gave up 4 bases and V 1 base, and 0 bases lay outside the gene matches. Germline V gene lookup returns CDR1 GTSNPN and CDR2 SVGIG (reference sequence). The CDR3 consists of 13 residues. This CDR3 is CAWSAGGGNTIYF. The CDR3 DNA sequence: TGTGCCTGGAGTGCAGGGGGCGGAAACACCATATATTTT.

The CDR3 nucleotides are TGTGCCAGCAGTGAGACCACAGGGTATGGGGGCTACACCTTC. Amino acid sequence: CASSETTGYGGYTF. The chain combines TRBV6-5 with TRBJ1-2, with D possibly matching TRBD1 (6 bases). This CDR3 region has 14 residues. V gave up 5 bases and J gave up 8 bases, with 18 bases separating them. Germline assignment: CDR1 MNHEY and CDR2 SVGAGI.

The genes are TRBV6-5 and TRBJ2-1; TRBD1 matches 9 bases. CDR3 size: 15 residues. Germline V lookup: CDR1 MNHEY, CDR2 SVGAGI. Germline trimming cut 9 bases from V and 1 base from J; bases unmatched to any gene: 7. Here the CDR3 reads CASGSDRGSYNEQFF. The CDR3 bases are TGTGCCAGTGGGTCGGACAGGGGATCCTACAATGAGCAGTTCTTC.

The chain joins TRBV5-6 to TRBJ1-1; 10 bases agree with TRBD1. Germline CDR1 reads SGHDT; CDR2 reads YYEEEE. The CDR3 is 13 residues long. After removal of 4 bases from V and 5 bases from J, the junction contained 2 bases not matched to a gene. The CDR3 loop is CASSADRGTEAFF. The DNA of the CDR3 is TGTGCCAGCAGCGCGGACAGGGGGACTGAAGCTTTCTTT.

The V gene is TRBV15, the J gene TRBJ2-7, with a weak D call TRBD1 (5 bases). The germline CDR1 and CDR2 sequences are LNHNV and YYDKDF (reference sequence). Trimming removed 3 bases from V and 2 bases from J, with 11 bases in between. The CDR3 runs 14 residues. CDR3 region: CATSSTDSTYEQYF. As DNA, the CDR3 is TGTGCCACCAGCAGCACAGACAGTACCTACGAGCAGTACTTC.

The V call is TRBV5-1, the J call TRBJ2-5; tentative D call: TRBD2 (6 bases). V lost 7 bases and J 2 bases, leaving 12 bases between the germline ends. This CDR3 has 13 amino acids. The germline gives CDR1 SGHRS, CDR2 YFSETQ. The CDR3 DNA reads TGCGCCAGCCAGATAGCGGCGCAAGAGACCCAGTACTTC. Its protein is CASQIAAQETQYF.

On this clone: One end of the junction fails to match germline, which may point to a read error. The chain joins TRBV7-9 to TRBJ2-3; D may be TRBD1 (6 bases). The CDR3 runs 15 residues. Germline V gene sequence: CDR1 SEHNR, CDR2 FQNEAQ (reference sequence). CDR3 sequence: CSSSWLGTTTDTQYF. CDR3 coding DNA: TGTTCCAGCAGCTGGTTGGGGACAACCACAGATACGCAGTATTTT.